The rows below give T cell receptor beta chains drawn from one sample of a study of blood T cell repertoires in COVID-19. The protocol was immunoSEQ multiplex PCR, while the TCRdb copy is restricted to in-frame clones and leaves out a portion. The table includes under 150,000 clones, almost 80% detected once. Input material: PBMCs or T cells enriched from blood (not recorded which). These receptors were collected from a woman in her fifties or sixties who had recovered from COVID-19. Both conserved end residues are part of each CDR3. A D gene is named only where the DNA matches it firmly. Clone sizes are given selectively: once, few, many, or a class where the clone is expanded.

13	NA	NA	TRBV28	TRBJ1-5	CASSLGRAQPQHF	TGTGCCAGCAGTTTAGGGAGGGCTCAGCCCCAGCATTTT
16	NA	TRBD1	TRBV7-2	TRBJ2-3	CASSPRTGQNTDTQYF	TGTGCCAGCAGCCCCAGGACAGGGCAAAACACAGATACGCAGTATTTT
14	NA	NA	TRBV19	TRBJ1-2	CASSIEAGLEGYTF	TGTGCCAGTAGTATCGAAGCAGGACTAGAAGGCTACACCTTC
15	NA	NA	TRBV9	TRBJ1-6	CASSAPGGWDSPLHF	TGTGCCAGCAGCGCCCCGGGGGGCTGGGATTCACCCCTCCACTTT
13	NA	TRBD1	TRBV7-8	TRBJ2-5	CASGQEVLETQYF	TGTGCCTCCGGACAGGAGGTTTTAGAGACCCAGTACTTC
17	once	NA	TRBV5-4	TRBJ1-3	CASSYIGYSPRGNTIYF	TGTGCCAGCAGCTATATCGGGTACTCACCCCGGGGAAACACCATATATTTT
15	NA	NA	TRBV5-1	TRBJ2-3	CASSLGGRDTDTQYF	TGCGCCAGCAGCTTGGGAGGCAGGGACACAGATACGCAGTATTTT
13	NA	NA	TRBV30	TRBJ2-1	CAWRQGVYNEQFF	TGTGCCTGGAGGCAGGGTGTCTACAATGAGCAGTTCTTC
13	NA	NA	TRBV6-1	TRBJ1-1	CASSEVVRDEAFF	TGTGCCAGCAGTGAAGTAGTGCGAGATGAAGCTTTCTTT
15	NA	TRBD2	TRBV18	TRBJ2-5	CASSPVGGNGETQYF	TGTGCCAGCTCACCTGTCGGGGGGAACGGAGAGACCCAGTACTTC
14	few	TRBD1	TRBV6-6	TRBJ1-1	CASSPGQGATEAFF	TGTGCCAGCAGTCCCGGACAGGGTGCCACTGAAGCTTTCTTT
13	NA	NA	TRBV30	TRBJ1-5	CAWSRESNQPQHF	TGTGCCTGGAGTAGGGAGAGCAATCAGCCCCAGCATTTT
13	once	NA	TRBV6-4	TRBJ1-4	CATGTVTNEKLFF	TGTGCCACCGGAACAGTGACTAATGAAAAACTGTTTTTT
15	many	TRBD2	TRBV7-9	TRBJ2-7	CASSARTSGRGEQYF	TGTGCCAGCAGCGCCAGGACTAGCGGGAGGGGCGAGCAGTACTTC
13	NA	NA	TRBV7-9	TRBJ1-1	CASSLERDTEAFF	TGTGCCAGCAGCTTAGAACGAGACACTGAAGCTTTCTTT
12	NA	NA	TRBV25-1	TRBJ2-7	CASSDASWEQYF	TGTGCCAGCAGTGACGCTAGTTGGGAGCAGTACTTC
11	NA	TRBD1	TRBV20-1	TRBJ2-5	CSAPQGETQYF	TGCAGTGCCCCACAGGGGGAGACCCAGTACTTC
13	NA	NA	TRBV5-1	TRBJ2-5	CASSPGAGETQYF	TGCGCCAGCAGCCCGGGTGCTGGGGAGACCCAGTACTTC
19	NA	TRBD2	TRBV19	TRBJ2-3	CASSLKGGTSGGSTDTQYF	TGTGCCAGTAGCCTCAAGGGAGGGACTAGCGGGGGCAGCACAGATACGCAGTATTTT
15	NA	NA	TRBV5-4	TRBJ2-7	CASSLGQGTPYEQYF	TGTGCCAGCAGCTTGGGGCAGGGGACCCCCTACGAGCAGTACTTC
14	NA	NA	TRBV19	TRBJ2-6	CASTSLVGANVLTF	TGTGCCAGTACTTCCCTCGTGGGGGCCAACGTCCTGACTTTC
13	NA	NA	TRBV29-1	TRBJ2-3	CSVDSRGTDTQYF	TGCAGCGTGGACAGTCGAGGCACAGATACGCAGTATTTT
14	NA	TRBD1	TRBV9	TRBJ1-1	CASSGDRDVTEAFF	TGTGCCAGCAGCGGGGACAGGGACGTGACTGAAGCTTTCTTT
13	NA	TRBD1	TRBV5-6	TRBJ2-7	CASSQGAPWEQYF	TGTGCCAGCAGCCAGGGGGCCCCCTGGGAGCAGTACTTC
12	NA	NA	TRBV3-1/TRBV3-2	TRBJ2-1	CASRQGNNEQFF	TGTGCCAGCCGCCAGGGCAACAATGAGCAGTTCTTC
19	NA	NA	TRBV11-3	TRBJ2-6	CASSPRGTGKSSGANVLTF	TGTGCCAGCAGCCCCCGAGGAACAGGAAAGAGCTCTGGGGCCAACGTCCTGACTTTC
14	NA	TRBD2	TRBV3-1/TRBV3-2	TRBJ2-7	CASGTSGQFYEQYF	TGTGCCAGCGGTACTAGCGGACAATTCTACGAGCAGTACTTC
15	NA	NA	TRBV13	TRBJ1-4	CASSLTTGSSEKLFF	TGTGCCAGCAGCTTAACCACAGGGAGCTCGGAAAAACTGTTTTTT